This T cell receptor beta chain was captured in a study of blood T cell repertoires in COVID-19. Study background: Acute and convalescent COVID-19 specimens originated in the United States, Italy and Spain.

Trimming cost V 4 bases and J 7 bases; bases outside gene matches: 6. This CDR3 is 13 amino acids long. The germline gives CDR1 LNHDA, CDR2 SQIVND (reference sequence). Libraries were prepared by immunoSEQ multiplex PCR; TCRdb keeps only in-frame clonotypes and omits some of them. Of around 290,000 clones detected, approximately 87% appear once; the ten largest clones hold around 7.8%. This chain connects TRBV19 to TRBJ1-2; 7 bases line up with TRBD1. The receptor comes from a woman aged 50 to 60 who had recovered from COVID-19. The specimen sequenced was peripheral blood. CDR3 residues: CASSNQGVGGYTF. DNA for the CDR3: TGTGCCAGTAGTAACCAGGGGGTTGGTGGCTACACCTTC.